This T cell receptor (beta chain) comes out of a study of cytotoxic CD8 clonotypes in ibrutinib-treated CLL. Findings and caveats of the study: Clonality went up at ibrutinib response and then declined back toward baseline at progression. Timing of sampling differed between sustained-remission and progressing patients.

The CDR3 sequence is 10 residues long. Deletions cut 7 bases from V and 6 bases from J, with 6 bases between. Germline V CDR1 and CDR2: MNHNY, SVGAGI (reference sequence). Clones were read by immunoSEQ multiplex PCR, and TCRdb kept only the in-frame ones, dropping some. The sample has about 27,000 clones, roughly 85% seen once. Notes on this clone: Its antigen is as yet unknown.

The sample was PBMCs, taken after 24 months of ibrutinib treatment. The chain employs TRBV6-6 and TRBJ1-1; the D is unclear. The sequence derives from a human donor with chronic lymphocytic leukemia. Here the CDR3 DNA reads TGTGCCAGCACTTCCCCTGAAGCTTTCTTT. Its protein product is CASTSPEAFF.